Here is one TCR beta chain with its context. The sample originates from a study of T cell responses to AZD1222 COVID-19 vaccine. Profiling relied on immunoSEQ multiplex PCR, and the TCRdb table lists in-frame clones only, not all of them. The sample yields 100,000 to 150,000 clones, just under 95% seen once. Per germline, CDR1 SEHNR and CDR2 FQNEAQ (reference sequence). This CDR3 is built from 17 residues. J was trimmed by 1 base and V by 7 bases; bases with no gene match: 13. The sequencing used peripheral blood, collected on day 0 of AZD1222 vaccination. This clonotype was obtained from an adult in good health. The rearrangement uses TRBV7-9 and TRBJ1-3, with 7 nucleotides matching TRBD1. Written as DNA, the CDR3 is TGTGCCAGCACCCGAGGGGGCCCATTCCAGTCTGGAAACACCATATATTTT. It is translated as CASTRGGPFQSGNTIYF.